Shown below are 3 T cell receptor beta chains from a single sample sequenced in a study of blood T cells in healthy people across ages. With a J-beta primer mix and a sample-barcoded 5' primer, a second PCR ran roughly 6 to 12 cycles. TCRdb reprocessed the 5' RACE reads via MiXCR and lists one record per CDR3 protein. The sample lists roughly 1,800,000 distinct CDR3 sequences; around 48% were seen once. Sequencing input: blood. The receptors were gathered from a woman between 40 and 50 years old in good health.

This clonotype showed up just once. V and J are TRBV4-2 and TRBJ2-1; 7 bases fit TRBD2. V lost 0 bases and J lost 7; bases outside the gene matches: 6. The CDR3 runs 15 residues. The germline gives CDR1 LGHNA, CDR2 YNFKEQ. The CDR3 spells CASSQEGRGDNEQFF. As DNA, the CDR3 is TGTGCCAGCAGCCAAGAAGGTCGGGGGGATAATGAGCAGTTCTTC.

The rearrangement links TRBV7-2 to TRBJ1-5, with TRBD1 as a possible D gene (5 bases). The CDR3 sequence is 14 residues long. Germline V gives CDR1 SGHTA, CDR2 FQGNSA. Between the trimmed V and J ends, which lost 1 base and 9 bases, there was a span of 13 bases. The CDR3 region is CASSLVRAGWPQHF. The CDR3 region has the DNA TGTGCCAGCAGCTTAGTCAGGGCCGGTTGGCCCCAGCATTTT.

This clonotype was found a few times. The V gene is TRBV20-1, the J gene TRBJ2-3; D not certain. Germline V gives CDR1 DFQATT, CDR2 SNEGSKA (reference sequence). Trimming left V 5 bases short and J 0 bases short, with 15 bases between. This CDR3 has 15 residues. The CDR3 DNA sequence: TGCAGTGCTCTCCACGGGCTTTCTAGCACAGATACGCAGTATTTT. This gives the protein CSALHGLSSTDTQYF.